This TCR beta chain was recorded in a study of metastatic and nonmetastatic thyroid tumors. Study summary: The authors compared repertoires across blood and tumor or nodule tissue from malignant and benign thyroid patients.

General observations from the study: As reported, TCR beta diversity in blood and tumor was significantly higher in malignant thyroid tumors than in benign nodules.

Not a single patient had been given any form of treatment at any point before undergoing thyroid surgery. The CDR3 extends over 14 amino acids. Per germline, CDR1 SNHLY and CDR2 FYNNEI. V was pared by 6 bases and J by 6 bases, with 16 bases between. In the original workflow: Variation in CDR3 across clinicopathological groups served as the basis for constructing a distant-metastasis classifier in papillary thyroid cancer. TCRdb re-processed the PCR reads through MiXCR. The V and J calls and clone size come from TCRdb's table, not from the authors' own analysis. The sample records approximately 69,000 clones, around 14% being singletons. This clone was seen many times. Its antigen is currently unknown.

The sequencing input was blood. This chain links TRBV2 with TRBJ2-3; TRBD2 is a possible D gene (5 bases). This sequence was found in a male donor with papillary thyroid cancer or a benign thyroid nodule (not recorded which). Some clones in this sample may be carry-over from other donors' samples. The CDR3 DNA reads TGTGCCAGCAGGAAGTTAGCGACCGGCGATACGCAGTATTTT. Protein: CASRKLATGDTQYF.